This TCR beta chain was recovered during a study of brain T cells in children with intractable seizures. Using immunoSEQ multiplex PCR, the repertoire was profiled, and TCRdb retains in-frame clones only, with some absent. This table has tens of thousands of clones, roughly 91% appearing once. The V and J ends lost 0 bases and 3 bases, in that order; junction bases with no gene match: 1. The CDR3 is 14 amino acids. Germline loops: CDR1 SGHTS, CDR2 YDEGEE. The clonotype was recovered from a boy under two years old with tuberous sclerosis and intractable seizures. V is TRBV5-8 and J is TRBJ1-2, with 8 bases aligning to TRBD1. Sequenced here: peripheral blood, sampled at surgery. CDR3 sequence reads: CASSLGTGYYGYTF. The CDR3 DNA is TGTGCCAGCAGCTTGGGGACAGGGTACTATGGCTACACCTTC.